A selection of T cell receptor beta chains follows, all from one sample in a study of cytomegalovirus exposure and HLA in healthy donors. Some clones are missing from TCRdb's copy, which holds only in-frame ones; the method was immunoSEQ multiplex PCR. In the table there are around 92,000 clones, 65% to 80% of which are singletons. The sample comprised PBMCs. These receptors were obtained from a human donor in good health. CDR3s include the opening cysteine and the closing phenylalanine or tryptophan. A D gene is named only where the DNA matches it firmly. Not every row has a clone size; where given, it reads once, few, many or a size class.

V	J	D	size	CDR3	DNA
TRBV30	TRBJ1-1	-	-	CAWRLRGGGTEAFF	TGTGCCTGGAGACTACGGGGGGGAGGCACTGAAGCTTTCTTT
TRBV27	TRBJ2-7	-	few	CASSRLAPVGGGVSSYEQYF	TGTGCCAGCAGTCGTCTAGCTCCTGTGGGGGGGGGCGTAAGCTCCTACGAGCAGTACTTC
TRBV10-1	TRBJ2-1	TRBD2	-	CASSELAGVPNEQFF	TGCGCCAGCAGTGAACTAGCGGGAGTCCCCAATGAGCAGTTCTTC
TRBV30	TRBJ2-1	-	-	CAWSYDGGPHETNEQFF	TGTGCCTGGAGCTATGATGGAGGGCCCCACGAGACCAATGAGCAGTTCTTC
TRBV6-5	TRBJ1-5	-	once	CASSMGGGLQPQHF	TGTGCCAGCAGCATGGGGGGGGGCCTACAGCCCCAGCATTTT
TRBV7-2	TRBJ1-1	TRBD1	once	CASSLEGAGEAFF	TGTGCCAGCAGCTTAGAGGGGGCAGGCGAAGCTTTCTTT
TRBV10-3	TRBJ1-3	TRBD1	-	CATTTGGAGNTIYF	TGTGCCACCACAACAGGGGGCGCTGGAAACACCATATATTTT
TRBV27	TRBJ2-7	-	-	CASSLGSRTYEQYF	TGTGCCAGCAGTTTGGGTAGCAGAACCTACGAGCAGTACTTC
TRBV25-1	TRBJ2-3	TRBD2	-	CASSVGGGSTDTQYF	TGTGCCAGCAGTGTGGGCGGGGGGAGTACAGATACGCAGTATTTT
TRBV15	TRBJ1-2	TRBD1	-	CATSRAQGANYGYTF	TGTGCCACCAGCAGAGCCCAGGGGGCAAACTATGGCTACACCTTC
TRBV6-5	TRBJ1-1	TRBD1	-	CASSRGTENTEAFF	TGTGCCAGCAGTCGGGGGACAGAGAACACTGAAGCTTTCTTT
TRBV10-1	TRBJ2-1	TRBD2	once	CASSGEIGGGTGDEQFF	TGCGCCAGCAGTGGAGAGATAGGCGGGGGGACCGGGGATGAGCAGTTCTTC
TRBV9	TRBJ2-2	TRBD2	-	CASSAPLSGSPGELFF	TGTGCCAGCAGCGCCCCCCTGAGCGGGAGCCCCGGGGAGCTGTTTTTT
TRBV10-3	TRBJ1-2	TRBD1	-	CAIKDTGGGYGYTF	TGTGCCATCAAGGACACAGGGGGCGGCTATGGCTACACCTTC
TRBV6-5	TRBJ1-2	-	-	CASWPGVGYGYTF	TGTGCCAGCTGGCCAGGGGTTGGCTATGGCTACACCTTC
TRBV2	TRBJ2-5	-	-	CASSPPQGWETQYF	TGTGCCAGCAGTCCACCTCAGGGATGGGAGACCCAGTACTTC
TRBV5-4	TRBJ2-1	TRBD1	-	CASSLEGTALYNEQFF	TGTGCCAGCAGCTTGGAAGGGACAGCACTCTACAATGAGCAGTTCTTC
TRBV30	TRBJ1-2	-	-	CAWSKGTAFYGYTF	TGTGCCTGGAGTAAAGGAACAGCTTTTTATGGCTACACCTTC
TRBV5-6	TRBJ1-2	-	-	CASSLNYGYTF	TGTGCCAGCAGCCTAAACTATGGCTACACCTTC
TRBV2	TRBJ1-2	-	few	CASSIQGGGYGYTF	TGTGCCAGCAGTATTCAGGGAGGAGGCTATGGCTACACCTTC
TRBV5-4	TRBJ2-3	TRBD1	-	CASSSGQEGDTQYF	TGTGCCAGCAGCTCTGGACAGGAAGGAGATACGCAGTATTTT
TRBV28	TRBJ1-1	-	few	CASSPQGIGTEAFF	TGTGCCAGCAGTCCTCAGGGAATCGGTACTGAAGCTTTCTTT
TRBV6-5	TRBJ1-6	-	-	CASSPYQGFEPLHF	TGTGCCAGCAGTCCTTATCAGGGGTTTGAGCCCCTCCACTTT
TRBV5-4	TRBJ2-7	TRBD2	-	CASSPPERGASSSYEQYF	TGTGCCAGCAGCCCCCCTGAGCGGGGGGCTTCGAGCTCCTACGAGCAGTACTTC
TRBV19	TRBJ2-4	-	-	CASRASPGVNIQYF	TGTGCCAGTCGAGCCAGCCCGGGGGTCAACATTCAGTACTTC
TRBV15	TRBJ2-1	TRBD2	few	CATSREGLAGVGNEQFF	TGTGCCACCAGCAGAGAAGGACTAGCGGGAGTTGGAAATGAGCAGTTCTTC
TRBV6-1	TRBJ2-7	-	once	CASTMDGNSYEQYF	TGTGCCAGCACCATGGACGGGAACTCCTACGAGCAGTACTTC
TRBV6-5	TRBJ1-4	-	few	CASKNRGGYEKLFF	TGTGCCAGCAAGAATAGGGGGGGATATGAAAAACTGTTTTTT
TRBV29-1	TRBJ2-7	-	-	CSVEGVTGYTYEQYF	TGCAGCGTAGAGGGGGTTACAGGTTACACCTACGAGCAGTACTTC
TRBV7-9	TRBJ2-5	TRBD1	-	CSSSLEADRYQETQYF	TGTTCCAGCAGCTTAGAAGCGGACAGGTACCAAGAGACCCAGTACTTC
TRBV7-9	TRBJ1-3	-	once	CASSLVALSGNTIYF	TGTGCCAGCAGCCTAGTAGCCCTATCTGGAAACACCATATATTTT
TRBV5-1	TRBJ1-1	TRBD1	few	CASSSGQTYTEAFF	TGCGCCAGCAGCTCGGGACAGACTTACACTGAAGCTTTCTTT
TRBV15	TRBJ2-1	TRBD2	few	CATSRDLAGGTSYNEQFF	TGTGCCACCAGCAGAGACCTAGCGGGGGGAACCTCCTACAATGAGCAGTTCTTC
TRBV7-2	TRBJ2-3	-	-	CASSLGIGSGTDTQYF	TGTGCCAGCAGCTTAGGTATAGGGAGCGGCACAGATACGCAGTATTTT
TRBV4-3	TRBJ1-2	-	-	CASSRDGGRFGYTF	TGCGCCAGCAGCCGGGACGGGGGGCGCTTTGGCTACACCTTC
TRBV6-5	TRBJ1-6	TRBD1	-	CASRQGASYNSPLHF	TGTGCCAGCAGGCAGGGGGCCTCCTATAATTCACCCCTCCACTTT
TRBV29-1	TRBJ1-1	TRBD1	few	CSVQGGSTEAFF	TGCAGCGTTCAGGGGGGAAGCACTGAAGCTTTCTTT
TRBV6-1	TRBJ1-5	-	-	CASSMRQGLPQHF	TGTGCCAGCAGTATGAGGCAGGGGCTCCCCCAGCATTTT
TRBV11-2	TRBJ2-2	-	-	CASSPAGGGSGELFF	TGTGCCAGCAGCCCCGCCGGAGGGGGCTCCGGGGAGCTGTTTTTT